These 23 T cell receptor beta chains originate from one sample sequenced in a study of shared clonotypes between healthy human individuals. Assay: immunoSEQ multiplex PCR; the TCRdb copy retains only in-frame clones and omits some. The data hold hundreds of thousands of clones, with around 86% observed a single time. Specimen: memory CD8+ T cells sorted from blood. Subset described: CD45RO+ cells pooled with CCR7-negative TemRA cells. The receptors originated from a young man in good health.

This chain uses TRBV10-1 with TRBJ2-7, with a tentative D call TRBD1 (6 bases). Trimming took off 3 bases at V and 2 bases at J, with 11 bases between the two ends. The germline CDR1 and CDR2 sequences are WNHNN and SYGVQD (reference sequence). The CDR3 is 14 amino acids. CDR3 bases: TGCGCCAGCAGTGATGCCGGGACAACCTACGAGCAGTACTTC. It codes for CASSDAGTTYEQYF.

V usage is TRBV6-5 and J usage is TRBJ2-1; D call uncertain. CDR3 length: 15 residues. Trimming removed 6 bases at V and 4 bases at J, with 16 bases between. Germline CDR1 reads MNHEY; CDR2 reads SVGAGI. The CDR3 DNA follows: TGTGCCAGCAGACCTCACGTAGGCAATTACAATGAGCAGTTCTTC. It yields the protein CASRPHVGNYNEQFF.

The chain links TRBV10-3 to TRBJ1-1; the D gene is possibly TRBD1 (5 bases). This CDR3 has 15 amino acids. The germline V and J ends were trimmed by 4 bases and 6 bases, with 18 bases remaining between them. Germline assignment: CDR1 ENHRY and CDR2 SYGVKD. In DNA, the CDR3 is TGTGCCATCAGTGCCCAAGGGGAACCAAGGGCTGAAGCTTTCTTT. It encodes CAISAQGEPRAEAFF.

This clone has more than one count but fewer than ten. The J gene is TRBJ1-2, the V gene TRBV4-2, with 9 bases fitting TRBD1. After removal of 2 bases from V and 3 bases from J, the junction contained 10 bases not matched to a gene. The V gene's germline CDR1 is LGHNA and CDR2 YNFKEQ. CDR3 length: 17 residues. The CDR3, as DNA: TGTGCCAGCAGCCAAACAGGGGGCAACAGTATCTACTATGGCTACACCTTC. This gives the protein CASSQTGGNSIYYGYTF.

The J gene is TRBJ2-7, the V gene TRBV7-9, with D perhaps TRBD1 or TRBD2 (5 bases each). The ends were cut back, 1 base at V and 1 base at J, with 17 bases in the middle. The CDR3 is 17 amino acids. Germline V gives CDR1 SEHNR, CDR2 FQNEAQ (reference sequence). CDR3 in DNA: TGTGCCAGCAGCTTAGTTACCTCCGGGACCCGGTCCTACGAGCAGTACTTC. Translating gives CASSLVTSGTRSYEQYF.

The CDR3 spells CASSIGQGLDTGELFF. CDR3 in DNA: TGCGCCAGCAGCATTGGACAGGGGTTGGACACCGGGGAGCTGTTTTTT. V is TRBV4-1 and J is TRBJ2-2; TRBD1 agrees at 9 bases. CDR1 is MGHRA and CDR2 is YSYEKL in the germline V gene. Unmatched junction bases numbered 7, after V lost 5 bases and J lost 3 bases. The CDR3 has 16 residues.

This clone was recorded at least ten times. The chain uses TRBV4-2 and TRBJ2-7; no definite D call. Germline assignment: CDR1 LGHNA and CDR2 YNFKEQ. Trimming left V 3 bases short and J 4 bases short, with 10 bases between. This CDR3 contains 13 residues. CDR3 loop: CASSQREKYEQYF. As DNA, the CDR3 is TGTGCCAGCAGCCAGAGAGAGAAATACGAGCAGTACTTC.

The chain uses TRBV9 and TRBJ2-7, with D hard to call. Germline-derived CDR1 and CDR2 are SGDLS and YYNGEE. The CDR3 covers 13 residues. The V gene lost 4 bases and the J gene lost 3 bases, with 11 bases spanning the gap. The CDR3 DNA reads TGTGCCAGCAGCTCTATACTGGGCTACGAGCAGTACTTC. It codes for CASSSILGYEQYF.

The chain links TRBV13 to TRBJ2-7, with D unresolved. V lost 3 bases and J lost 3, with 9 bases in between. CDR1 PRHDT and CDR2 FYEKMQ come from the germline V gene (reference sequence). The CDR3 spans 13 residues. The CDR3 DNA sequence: TGTGCCAGCAGCTTCGGTAGAGGCTACGAGCAGTACTTC. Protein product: CASSFGRGYEQYF.

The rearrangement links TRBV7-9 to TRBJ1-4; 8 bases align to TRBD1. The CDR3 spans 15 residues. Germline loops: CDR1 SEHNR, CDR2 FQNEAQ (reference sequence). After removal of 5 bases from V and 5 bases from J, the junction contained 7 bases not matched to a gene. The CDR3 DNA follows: TGTGCCAGCAGCCCCCGGGACAGGATGAATGAAAAACTGTTTTTT. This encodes CASSPRDRMNEKLFF.

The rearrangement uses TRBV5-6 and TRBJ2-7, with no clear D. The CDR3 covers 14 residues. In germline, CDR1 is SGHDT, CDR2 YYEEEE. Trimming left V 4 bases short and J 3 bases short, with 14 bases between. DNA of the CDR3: TGTGCCAGCAGCCGAAGCACGGAGAACTACGAGCAGTACTTC. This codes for CASSRSTENYEQYF.

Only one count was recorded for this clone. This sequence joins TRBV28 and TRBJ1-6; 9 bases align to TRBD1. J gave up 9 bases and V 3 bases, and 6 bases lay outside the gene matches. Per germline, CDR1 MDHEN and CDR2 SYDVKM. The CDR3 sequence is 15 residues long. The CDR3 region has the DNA TGTGCCAGCAGTTTTGAGGACAGGGGTGGTTCACCCCTCCACTTT. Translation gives CASSFEDRGGSPLHF.

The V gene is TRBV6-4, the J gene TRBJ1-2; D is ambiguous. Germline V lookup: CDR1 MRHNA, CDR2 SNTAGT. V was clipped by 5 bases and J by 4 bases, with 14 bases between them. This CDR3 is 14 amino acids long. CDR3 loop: CASSWWSRAYGYTF. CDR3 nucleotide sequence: TGTGCCAGCAGTTGGTGGAGTCGGGCCTATGGCTACACCTTC.

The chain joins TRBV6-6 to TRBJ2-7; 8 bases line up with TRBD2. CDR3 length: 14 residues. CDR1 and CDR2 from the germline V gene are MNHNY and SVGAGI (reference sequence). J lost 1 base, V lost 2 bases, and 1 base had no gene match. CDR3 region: CASSYAGGSYEQYF. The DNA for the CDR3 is TGTGCCAGCAGTTACGCGGGAGGATCCTACGAGCAGTACTTC.

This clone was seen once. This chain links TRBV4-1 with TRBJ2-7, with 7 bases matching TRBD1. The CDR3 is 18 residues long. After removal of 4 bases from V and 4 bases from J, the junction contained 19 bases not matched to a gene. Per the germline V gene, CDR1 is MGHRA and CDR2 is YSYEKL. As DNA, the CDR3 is TGCGCCAGCAGCCCCGGAGCTAACAGGGGCTCCGGAGATTACGAGCAGTACTTC. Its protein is CASSPGANRGSGDYEQYF.

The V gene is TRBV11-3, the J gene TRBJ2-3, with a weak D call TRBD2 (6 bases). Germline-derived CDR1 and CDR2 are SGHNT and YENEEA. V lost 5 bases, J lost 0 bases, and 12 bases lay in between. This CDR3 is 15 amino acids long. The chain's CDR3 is CASSLGTSSTDTQYF. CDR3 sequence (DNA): TGTGCCAGCAGCCTGGGGACTTCTAGCACAGATACGCAGTATTTT.

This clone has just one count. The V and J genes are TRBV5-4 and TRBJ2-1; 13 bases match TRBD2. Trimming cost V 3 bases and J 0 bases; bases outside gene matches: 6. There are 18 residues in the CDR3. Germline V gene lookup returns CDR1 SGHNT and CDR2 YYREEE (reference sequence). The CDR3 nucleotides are TGTGCCAGCAGCTCCGAGACTAGCGGGAGGAGCTCCTACAATGAGCAGTTCTTC. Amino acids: CASSSETSGRSSYNEQFF.

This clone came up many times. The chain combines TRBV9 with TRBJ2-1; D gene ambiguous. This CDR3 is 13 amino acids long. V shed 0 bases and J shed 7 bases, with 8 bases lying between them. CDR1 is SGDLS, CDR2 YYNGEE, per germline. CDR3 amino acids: CASSVALGNEQFF. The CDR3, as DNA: TGTGCCAGCAGCGTAGCTTTGGGGAATGAGCAGTTCTTC.

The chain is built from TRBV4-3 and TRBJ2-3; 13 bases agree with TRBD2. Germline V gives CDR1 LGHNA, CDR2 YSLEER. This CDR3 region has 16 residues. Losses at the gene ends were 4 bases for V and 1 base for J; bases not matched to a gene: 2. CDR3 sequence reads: CASSRTSGGRTDTQYF. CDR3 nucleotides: TGCGCCAGCAGCCGGACTAGCGGGGGACGCACAGATACGCAGTATTTT.

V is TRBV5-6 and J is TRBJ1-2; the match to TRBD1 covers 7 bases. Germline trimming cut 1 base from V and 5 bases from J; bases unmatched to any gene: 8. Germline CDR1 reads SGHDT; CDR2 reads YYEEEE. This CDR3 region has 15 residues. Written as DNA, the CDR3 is TGTGCCAGCAGCTTGTACTGGACAGGAGGTTATGGCTACACCTTC. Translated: CASSLYWTGGYGYTF.

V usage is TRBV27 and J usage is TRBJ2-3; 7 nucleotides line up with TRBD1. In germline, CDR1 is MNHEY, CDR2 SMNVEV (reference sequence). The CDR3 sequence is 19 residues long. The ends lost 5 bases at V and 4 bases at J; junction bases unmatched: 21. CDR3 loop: CASSPQTNHRGGWPDTQYF. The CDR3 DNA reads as TGTGCCAGCAGTCCCCAAACCAATCACAGGGGCGGGTGGCCAGATACGCAGTATTTT.

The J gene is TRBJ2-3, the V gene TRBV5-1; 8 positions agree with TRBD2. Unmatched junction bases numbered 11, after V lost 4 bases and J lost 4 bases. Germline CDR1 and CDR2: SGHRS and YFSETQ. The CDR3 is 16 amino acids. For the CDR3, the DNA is TGCGCCAGCAGCCCGGAAACTAGCGGAGGAGCAGATACGCAGTATTTT. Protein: CASSPETSGGADTQYF.

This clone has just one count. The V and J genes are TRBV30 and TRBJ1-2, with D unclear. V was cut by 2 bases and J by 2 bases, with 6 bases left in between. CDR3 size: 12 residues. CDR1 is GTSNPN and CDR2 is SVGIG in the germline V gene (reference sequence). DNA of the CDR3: TGTGCCTGGAGTTCGGACAACTATGGCTACACCTTC. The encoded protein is CAWSSDNYGYTF.